This is a list of T cell receptor beta chains from one sample in a study of long-term antiretroviral therapy in people with HIV. Repertoires were generated with immunoSEQ multiplex PCR, while TCRdb's copy carries only in-frame clones and drops some. The sample includes tens of thousands of clones, roughly four fifths seen only once; the top ten take about 12%. Specimen: unsorted PBMCs, collected 0.3 years after starting antiretroviral therapy. These receptors originate from a man younger than 35 with HIV. CDR3s include the opening cysteine and the closing phenylalanine or tryptophan. Each record gives: CDR3 protein, CDR3 DNA, V gene, J gene, clone size, CDR3 length, D gene. The D gene is left open where the match is weak. Where a row states a size, it is once, few, many or the class of an expanded clone; other rows omit it.

CASSEFRSEAFF	TGCGCCAGCAGTGAATTCCGGTCTGAAGCTTTCTTT	TRBV10-2	TRBJ1-1	.	12	.
CASSPPAVTNEKLFF	TGTGCCAGCTCACCCCCGGCCGTAACTAATGAAAAACTGTTTTTT	TRBV18	TRBJ1-4	.	15	.
CASSEFLYGTTYNEQFF	TGTGCCAGCAGTGAATTTTTGTACGGGACTACTTACAATGAGCAGTTCTTC	TRBV6-1	TRBJ2-1	few	17	TRBD2
CASSGVNYGYTF	TGTGCCAGCAGTGGGGTAAACTATGGCTACACCTTC	TRBV2	TRBJ1-2	.	12	.
CASRRGQENEKLFF	TGTGCCAGTCGGCGGGGACAGGAGAATGAAAAACTGTTTTTT	TRBV6-6	TRBJ1-4	.	14	TRBD1
CAWSVRGNQPQHF	TGTGCCTGGAGTGTACGAGGGAATCAGCCCCAGCATTTT	TRBV30	TRBJ1-5	.	13	.
CATSRARGGQPQHF	TGTGCCACCAGCAGAGCCAGGGGTGGCCAGCCCCAGCATTTT	TRBV15	TRBJ1-5	.	14	.
CASSSRERGGETQYF	TGTGCCAGCAGCTCACGGGAAAGGGGGGGGGAGACCCAGTACTTC	TRBV5-4	TRBJ2-5	once	15	.
CAWGAGGRYNEQFF	TGTGCCTGGGGAGCGGGAGGCCGTTACAATGAGCAGTTCTTC	TRBV30	TRBJ2-1	.	14	TRBD2
CASSATRRRSYNEQFF	TGTGCCAGCAGCGCGACCCGTAGAAGATCCTACAATGAGCAGTTCTTC	TRBV11-2	TRBJ2-1	.	16	.
CASSLNGAGNEQFF	TGTGCCAGCAGCTTAAACGGGGCGGGCAATGAGCAGTTCTTC	TRBV7-2	TRBJ2-1	.	14	.
CASSSVGLAGGHEQFF	TGTGCCAGCAGTTCGGTCGGACTAGCGGGGGGCCATGAGCAGTTCTTC	TRBV6-5	TRBJ2-1	.	16	TRBD2
CASSPPNVRYEQFF	TGTGCCAGCTCACCACCGAACGTTAGGTATGAGCAGTTCTTC	TRBV18	TRBJ2-1	.	14	.
CASSVVGTDYNEQFF	TGTGCCAGCAGCGTAGTGGGGACAGACTACAATGAGCAGTTCTTC	TRBV9	TRBJ2-1	.	15	TRBD1
CASSPKKVSYNEQFF	TGTGCCAGCAGCCCAAAGAAGGTATCCTACAATGAGCAGTTCTTC	TRBV7-9	TRBJ2-1	.	15	.
CASSPILAGGPGNEQFF	TGTGCCAGCAGCCCCATCCTAGCGGGAGGGCCGGGGAATGAGCAGTTCTTC	TRBV9	TRBJ2-1	.	17	TRBD2
CASSQGSVNTEAFF	TGTGCCAGCAGCCAGGGTTCCGTGAACACTGAAGCTTTCTTT	TRBV7-9	TRBJ1-1	.	14	.
CASSLGQYGNQPQHF	TGTGCCAGCAGTCTCGGACAGTACGGCAATCAGCCCCAGCATTTT	TRBV28	TRBJ1-5	.	15	.
CSATGWYGYTF	TGCAGTGCTACGGGCTGGTATGGCTACACCTTC	TRBV20-1	TRBJ1-2	.	11	.
CAWRDPGSPRPYEQYF	TGTGCCTGGAGGGATCCTGGGTCCCCCCGTCCCTACGAGCAGTACTTC	TRBV30	TRBJ2-7	.	16	.
CASSVEREYNEQFF	TGTGCCAGCAGCGTAGAGCGGGAGTACAATGAGCAGTTCTTC	TRBV9	TRBJ2-1	.	14	TRBD2
CASSLTREGEQYF	TGTGCCAGCAGCTTAACTCGGGAAGGCGAGCAGTACTTC	TRBV7-3	TRBJ2-7	once	13	.
CASSPAGTSGSWWKWETQYF	TGTGCCAGCAGTCCTGCCGGGACTAGCGGTTCATGGTGGAAGTGGGAGACCCAGTACTTC	TRBV27	TRBJ2-5	.	20	TRBD2
CATSPGTGGREQYF	TGTGCCACCAGTCCCGGGACAGGGGGCCGAGAGCAGTACTTC	TRBV15	TRBJ2-7	.	14	TRBD1
CAWNGWTGGEQYF	TGTGCCTGGAACGGTTGGACAGGCGGCGAGCAGTACTTC	TRBV30	TRBJ2-7	.	13	TRBD1
CASRTGGDTGELFF	TGTGCCAGCCGGACAGGGGGCGACACCGGGGAGCTGTTTTTT	TRBV25-1	TRBJ2-2	few	14	TRBD1
CASSRSGTGLAGYTF	TGTGCCAGTAGTAGAAGCGGGACAGGGTTGGCTGGCTACACCTTC	TRBV19	TRBJ1-2	.	15	TRBD1
CSASFRREQYF	TGCAGTGCCAGCTTTCGGCGCGAGCAGTACTTC	TRBV20-1	TRBJ2-7	.	11	.